The following is a TCR beta chain sequence with its context. Its specific antigen is unknown. Per-base quality was not reported, and no clone a single base away is much larger than it. The cohort comprised more than 550 healthy bone marrow donors. Cohort members were all nominally healthy when sampled, although unrecorded immune exposures were likely present. The donor was CMV seronegative and belonged to the group of more than 300 seronegative cohort members. A peripheral blood sample was collected from each donor, and TCR beta sequencing was performed on peripheral blood mononuclear cells. The Qiagen DNeasy Blood Extraction Kit was used to extract genomic DNA from the blood cell samples. The sample originates from a study of cytomegalovirus exposure and HLA in healthy donors (dated by TCRdb to about 2017). With respect to the entire study: An earlier analysis of under 600 of the donors reported 276 Gb of sequence data and 117 million unique TCR beta sequences from 150 million to 200 million T cells. An early release covering over 500 HLA-typed donors comprised approximately 290 gigabases of sequencing data and roughly 85 million unique TCR sequences. Of the approximately 400 genotyped donors, roughly 76% were placed in the genetic ancestry cluster associated with self-reported Caucasian donors. The study aimed to test whether signatures of past pathogen exposure could be identified by cataloging public T cell receptors. Using immunosequencing, the study profiled T cell repertoires from 550 to 750 subjects and related those repertoires to cytomegalovirus serostatus. Along with the roughly 670-subject first cohort, a separate validation cohort of over a hundred different subjects was used. To predict cytomegalovirus infection status, the study combined high-throughput TCR immunosequencing, statistical association of individual TCRs with disease status, and machine learning. In a later analysis, previously published TCR beta repertoires from 550 to 750 donors were re-analyzed and high-resolution HLA genotyping was added so that TCR occurrence patterns could be studied. The later analysis used no new phenotypic data to find candidate immune exposures, relying instead on TCR beta sequences and their occurrence across donors. In an earlier analysis of a few hundred of the donors, high-throughput TCR beta sequencing was used to judge whether each TCR beta V gene segment behaved as functional or pseudogenic. Donor age, sex, ethnicity and CMV serostatus were compiled alongside the repertoire data. Genome-wide SNP genotypes for about 65% of the roughly 670 donors were used in a later genetic analysis, which treated that subset as a discovery cohort. Every repertoire in the discovery cohort had been generated on one and the same sequencing platform. HLA typing covered class I and class II loci at four-digit resolution. The number of donors typed differed by locus, with about 629-630 for A, B, C, DRB1 and DQB1, more than 500 for DQA1, 606 for DPA1, and approximately 470 for DPB1. Four to six DR-DQ haplotypes were handled as single units for association and clustering, since linkage in the cohort was strong. Among almost 400 genotyped donors of the cohort, an average of approximately 240,000 unique TCR beta nucleotide sequences were sequenced per donor, around 20% of them non-productive.

Overall results and qualifications from the work: Presence/absence analyses assumed roughly uniform sequencing depth across donors, an assumption that may not hold. The earlier analysis of 587 of the donors excluded over 15 rarely observed V segments, including chromosome 9 orphons, because counts were too low. A later genetic analysis reported fewer N-insertions in productive TCRs among donors in an Asian-associated ancestry cluster than the roughly 650-donor mean. CMV serostatus was the only immune exposure information available for the cohort. In a later genetic analysis, a missense DCLRE1C variant was associated with V-gene and J-gene trimming of TCR beta chains, and the association was replicated in an independent cohort. A total of about 180 TCR beta chains were listed by the study as associated with cytomegalovirus. In a later analysis, HLA-associated TCR beta chains were found to be more clonally expanded and to have lower generation probabilities than equally common non-associated chains. In a later analysis, several top co-occurrence clusters were reported to appear linked to parvovirus B19, influenza, CMV and Epstein-Barr virus. Because HLA typing was missing for some donors at each locus, association tests included only the typed subset. In a later analysis, the rate of TCR association differed among HLA loci, with DRB1 alleles having the most associated TCRs and HLA-C alleles having the fewest. Cytomegalovirus status was reported to be diagnosed by the classifier with high specificity and sensitivity in both the original and validation cohorts. Across donors, most TCR sequences were observed very rarely, whereas some public TCRs were present in many individuals. In a later analysis, most CMV-associated TCR beta chains were found to appear HLA-restricted, with HLA associations seemingly driven largely by CMV exposure. Only TCR beta chains were sequenced in this cohort, and the absence of alpha or paired-chain data limited detectable features. In a later analysis, 15,000 to 20,000 TCR beta sequences were associated with specific HLA alleles at a false discovery rate of 0.05. Three of the identified cytomegalovirus-associated TCR beta chains were confirmed in vitro to be specific for cytomegalovirus antigens. Linkage disequilibrium might explain the correlated functional status among segregating V segments, but an unknown experimental factor could not be ruled out. Broadly in line with IMGT annotations, most TCR beta V segments showed up in productive rearrangements about 90% or about 30% of the time in an earlier analysis of roughly 590 of the donors. Assigning TCR associations to individual alleles was difficult when HLA alleles, especially DR and DQ, strongly co-occurred. The authors suggested that the approach could potentially be generalized to other disease states and immunological phenotypes. A cluster of highly shared sequence variants was judged likely to be a technical artifact of the sequencing pipeline. Some IMGT-functional V segments, including TRBV6-2 and TRBV6-3, could not be told apart with the 87-base-pair reads, so those segments were excluded. A further reported finding was that TCR beta sequences accurately predicted the HLA-A and HLA-B alleles for most subjects in the first cohort.

Libraries were constructed by the immunoSEQ multiplex PCR assay. The multiplex PCR relied on a mix of 60 forward primers for TCR Vbeta segments and 13 reverse primers for TCR Jbeta segments. The CDR3 region of rearranged TCR beta genes was amplified from genomic DNA with a multiplex PCR assay. Amplified TCR beta libraries were sequenced as 87-base-pair reads on the Illumina HiSeq System. The paper's processing steps were these. In a later analysis, about 80 million unique TCR beta chains were counted across the approximately 670 repertoires, and roughly 11 million of these chains were shared by at least two donors. A nearest-neighbor algorithm error-corrected the raw reads and collapsed the reads into unique sequences, merging closely related sequences to remove PCR and sequencing errors. To assign V, D and J gene segments, CDR3 sequences were aligned to IMGT reference sequences. For a sequence to be retained, a match of at least six nucleotides was required to both a V gene segment and a J gene segment. A rearrangement counted as productive if the CDR3 had no stop codons and remained in frame with V and J, and every other rearrangement counted as non-productive. CDR3 was defined according to IMGT convention as the region running from the second conserved V-encoded cysteine to the conserved J-encoded phenylalanine. Sequences without an unambiguous match to a single V gene segment were excluded from the earlier analysis of 450 to 750 of the donors. An earlier analysis of around 600 of the donors classified V segments as functional when productive rearrangements were above 56.7% and as segregating when the standard deviation between donors was above 5%. To diagnose cytomegalovirus status from the catalog of TCR beta chain sequences, a statistical classification framework was built. In a later analysis, V and J genes were assigned by comparing TCR nucleotide sequences against IMGT/GENE-DB human TR gene sequences. In a later analysis, CDR3 sequences and most-parsimonious VDJ recombination scenarios were assigned using the TCRdist pipeline. In a later analysis, each TCR beta chain was defined by its CDR3 amino acid sequence together with its V-gene family, and reads without a unique V-gene family were excluded. As a way to deal with suspected cross-contamination and a sequencing artifact, a later analysis dropped nearly 600 nucleotide sequences that were highly shared and had low generation probability. A later analysis calculated a clonal expansion index for each public chain from normalized within-repertoire ranks of inferred template counts. A later analysis computed generation probabilities with a VDJ recombination model fitted to out-of-frame rearrangements, and checked the results against IGoR. Hypergeometric tests were used in a later analysis to score TCR-TCR, TCR-HLA and TCR-CMV co-occurrence, with a repertoire-size bias correction applied to the TCR pairs. In a later analysis, false discovery rates were estimated by permuting HLA or CMV assignments 20 times. In a later analysis, co-occurring TCRs were grouped with DBSCAN, and TCRdist sequence similarity was added when clustering was performed within HLA-allele-positive subsets. Co-occurrence clustering excluded repertoires with fewer than 30,000 or more than 120,000 public chains, plus five with anomalous nucleotide sharing. TCRdb stores this immuneACCESS table with in-frame sequences only. Part of the clones is absent; in the studies checked, under half of the shortfall reflects unresolved V genes, and no reason is known for the rest. From that table come the V and J calls and clone size; the DNA was used to work out D and trimming. This sample is represented by 87,000 or so clones; roughly 79% of them were singletons. Less than 5% of the sample is taken by the ten largest.

The germline V gene supplies CDR1 LGHNA and CDR2 YNFKEQ. Taken from cysteine to phenylalanine, the CDR3 has 16 residues. Of all the DNA, just the CDR3 is kept, 48 bases in frame from base 1. Relative to germline, V is missing 1 base and J is missing 7 bases, with 11 bases of the junction outside any gene match. The chain links TRBV4-2 with TRBJ2-3; 7 junctional bases match TRBD2. The TCR sequence derives from a woman aged 40 to 50 in good health and CMV-seronegative. Sequencing used PBMCs. The CDR3 is CASSQGMAGRVYTQYF. The nucleotides are TGTGCCAGCAGCCAAGGGATGGCGGGGAGGGTTTATACGCAGTATTTT.